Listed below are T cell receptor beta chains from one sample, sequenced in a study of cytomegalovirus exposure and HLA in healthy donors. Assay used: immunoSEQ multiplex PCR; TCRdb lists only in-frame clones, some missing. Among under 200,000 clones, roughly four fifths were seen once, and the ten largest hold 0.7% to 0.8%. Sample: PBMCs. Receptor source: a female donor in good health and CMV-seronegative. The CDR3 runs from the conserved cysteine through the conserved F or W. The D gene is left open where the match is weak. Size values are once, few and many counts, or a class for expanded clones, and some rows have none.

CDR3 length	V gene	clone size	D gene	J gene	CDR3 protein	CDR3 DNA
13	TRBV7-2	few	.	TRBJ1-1	CASSLDGVTEAFF	TGTGCCAGCAGCTTAGACGGGGTCACTGAAGCTTTCTTT
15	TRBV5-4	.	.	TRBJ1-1	CASRDPDTGRPEAFF	TGTGCCAGCAGGGACCCGGACACAGGTCGGCCTGAAGCTTTCTTT
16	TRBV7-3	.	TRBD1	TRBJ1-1	CASSLTGQGWDTEAFF	TGTGCCAGCAGCTTAACGGGACAGGGGTGGGACACTGAAGCTTTCTTT
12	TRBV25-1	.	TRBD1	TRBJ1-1	CASSGQGTEAFF	TGTGCCAGCAGTGGACAGGGTACTGAAGCTTTCTTT
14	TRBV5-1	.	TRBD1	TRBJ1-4	CASSLGQGNEKLFF	TGCGCCAGCAGCTTGGGACAGGGGAATGAAAAACTGTTTTTT
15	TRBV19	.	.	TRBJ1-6	CASSIGDRSNSPLHF	TGTGCCAGTAGTATAGGAGATCGGTCTAATTCACCCCTCCACTTT
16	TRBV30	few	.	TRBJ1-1	CAWSDPSTGWNTEAFF	TGTGCCTGGAGTGACCCGTCGACAGGTTGGAACACTGAAGCTTTCTTT
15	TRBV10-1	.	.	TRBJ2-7	CASSDPPGVGYEQYF	TGCGCCAGCAGTGACCCCCCAGGGGTCGGCTACGAGCAGTACTTC
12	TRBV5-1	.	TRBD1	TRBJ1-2	CASSLQGDGYTF	TGCGCCAGCAGCTTACAGGGGGATGGCTACACCTTC
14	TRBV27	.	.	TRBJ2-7	CASSLAEVPYEQYF	TGTGCCAGCAGTTTGGCTGAGGTCCCCTACGAGCAGTACTTC
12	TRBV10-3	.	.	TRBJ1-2	CAIQAGSGGYTF	TGTGCCATCCAGGCGGGATCCGGAGGCTACACCTTC
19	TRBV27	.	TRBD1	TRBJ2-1	CASSVFSSVRDRAYNEQFF	TGTGCCAGCAGTGTATTCTCCTCCGTCCGGGACAGGGCCTACAATGAGCAGTTCTTC
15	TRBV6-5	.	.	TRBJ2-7	CASSYAQGGSYEQYF	TGTGCCAGCAGTTACGCGCAGGGAGGATCCTACGAGCAGTACTTC
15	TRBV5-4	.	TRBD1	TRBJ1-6	CASSLTGGWNSPLHF	TGTGCCAGCAGCTTGACAGGGGGCTGGAATTCACCCCTCCACTTT
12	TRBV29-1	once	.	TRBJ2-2	CSVVVGTGELFF	TGCAGCGTTGTAGTGGGCACCGGGGAACTGTTTTTT
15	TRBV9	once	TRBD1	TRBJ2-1	CASTMGQGYNNEQFF	TGTGCCAGCACCATGGGACAGGGTTACAACAATGAGCAGTTCTTC
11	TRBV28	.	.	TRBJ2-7	CATTSSYEQYF	TGTGCCACCACTAGCTCTTACGAGCAGTACTTC
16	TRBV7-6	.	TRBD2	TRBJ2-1	CASSSKAGGIYNEQFF	TGTGCCAGCAGCTCCAAAGCGGGGGGTATATACAATGAGCAGTTCTTC
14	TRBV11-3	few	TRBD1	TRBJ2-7	CASSSGTGVQEQYF	TGTGCCAGCAGCTCCGGGACAGGGGTCCAGGAGCAGTACTTC
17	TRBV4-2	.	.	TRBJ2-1	CASSQDGVAGRGGEQFF	TGTGCCAGCAGCCAAGATGGGGTCGCGGGTCGAGGGGGTGAGCAGTTCTTC
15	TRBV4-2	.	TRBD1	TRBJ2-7	CASSPGQGDSYEQYF	TGTGCCAGCAGCCCCGGACAGGGGGATAGTTACGAGCAGTACTTC
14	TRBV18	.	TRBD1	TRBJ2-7	CASSSEWDRGEQYF	TGTGCCAGCTCATCTGAATGGGACAGGGGCGAGCAGTACTTC
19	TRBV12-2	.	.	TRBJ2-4	CASRFKTGTSGRGKNIQYF	TGTGCAAGTCGCTTCAAGACCGGGACTAGCGGGAGGGGGAAAAACATTCAGTACTTC
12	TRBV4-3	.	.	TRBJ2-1	CASSRYGSEQFF	TGCGCCAGCAGCCGCTATGGGAGTGAGCAGTTCTTC
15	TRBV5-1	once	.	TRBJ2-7	CASRGGRDTDHEQYF	TGCGCCAGCAGAGGCGGCCGGGACACCGACCACGAGCAGTACTTC
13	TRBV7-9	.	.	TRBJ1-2	CASTRGGGDGYTF	TGTGCCAGCACCCGGGGAGGGGGTGATGGCTACACCTTC
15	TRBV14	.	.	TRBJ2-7	CASSQAGTRVYEQYF	TGTGCCAGCAGCCAAGCTGGGACTCGCGTCTACGAGCAGTACTTC
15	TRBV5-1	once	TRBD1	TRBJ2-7	CASSPDRQGGHEQYF	TGCGCCAGCAGCCCAGACCGACAGGGGGGTCACGAGCAGTACTTC
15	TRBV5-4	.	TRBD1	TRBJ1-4	CASSFTAGGGEKLFF	TGTGCCAGCAGCTTTACGGCAGGGGGCGGCGAAAAACTGTTTTTT
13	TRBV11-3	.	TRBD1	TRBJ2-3	CASKGQGTNTQYF	TGTGCCAGCAAGGGACAGGGGACAAATACGCAGTATTTT
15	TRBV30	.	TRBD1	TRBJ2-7	CAWIPPGQGFYEQYF	TGTGCCTGGATCCCACCGGGACAGGGGTTCTACGAGCAGTACTTC
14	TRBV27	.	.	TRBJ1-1	CASSSQGSGTEAFF	TGTGCCAGCAGTTCTCAGGGGTCGGGCACTGAAGCTTTCTTT
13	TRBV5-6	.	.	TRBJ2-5	CASSFTPQVTQYF	TGTGCCAGCAGCTTCACACCTCAAGTGACCCAGTACTTC
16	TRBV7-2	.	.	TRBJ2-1	CASTERVASQYNEQFF	TGTGCCAGCACCGAGAGGGTGGCTTCCCAGTACAATGAGCAGTTCTTC
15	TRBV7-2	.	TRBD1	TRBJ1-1	CASSGGTGKGAEAFF	TGTGCCAGCAGCGGGGGGACAGGGAAGGGCGCTGAAGCTTTCTTT
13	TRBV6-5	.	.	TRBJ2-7	CASSYGPQAEQYF	TGTGCCAGCAGTTACGGGCCCCAAGCCGAGCAGTACTTC
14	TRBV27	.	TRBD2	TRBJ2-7	CAGSMTSASYEQYF	TGTGCCGGCAGTATGACTAGCGCCTCCTACGAGCAGTACTTC
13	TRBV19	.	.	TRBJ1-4	CASSIGRLEKLFF	TGTGCCAGTAGTATAGGGAGGCTTGAAAAACTGTTTTTT
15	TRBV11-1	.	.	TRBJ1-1	CASSLGQAMNTEAFF	TGTGCCAGCAGCTTAGGGCAGGCTATGAACACTGAAGCTTTCTTT
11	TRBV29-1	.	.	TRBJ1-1	CSGKQNTEAFF	TGCAGCGGTAAACAAAACACTGAAGCTTTCTTT